The clone carrying this T cell receptor (beta chain) was counted only a few times. The antigen is unknown. At one end, the junction sequence differs from germline, possibly due to a read error. This entry belongs to a study of T cells after yellow fever vaccination. Study-level results: Clones from primary vaccination mostly reappeared after the booster (over 95% CD4, around 90% CD8).

TCRdb itself ran the 5' RACE reads through MiXCR, one entry per CDR3 protein. This table has fewer than 150,000 distinct CDR3 sequences, roughly 7.9% appearing once. This CDR3 has 16 residues. The germline V gene encodes CDR1 DFQATT and CDR2 SNEGSKA (reference sequence). The sample in question was CD4+ T cells sorted from PBMCs, obtained roughly seven weeks after the first yellow fever vaccination. V usage is TRBV20-1 and J usage is TRBJ1-3; the D gene is possibly TRBD1 (6 bases). The source of this sequence is a man between 18 and 29 years old who received the YFV17D yellow fever vaccine. The CDR3 nucleotides read TGCTGTGCTAGAGATGGGGGGCCCCTCTCTGGAAACACCATATATTTT. It is translated as CCARDGGPLSGNTIYF.